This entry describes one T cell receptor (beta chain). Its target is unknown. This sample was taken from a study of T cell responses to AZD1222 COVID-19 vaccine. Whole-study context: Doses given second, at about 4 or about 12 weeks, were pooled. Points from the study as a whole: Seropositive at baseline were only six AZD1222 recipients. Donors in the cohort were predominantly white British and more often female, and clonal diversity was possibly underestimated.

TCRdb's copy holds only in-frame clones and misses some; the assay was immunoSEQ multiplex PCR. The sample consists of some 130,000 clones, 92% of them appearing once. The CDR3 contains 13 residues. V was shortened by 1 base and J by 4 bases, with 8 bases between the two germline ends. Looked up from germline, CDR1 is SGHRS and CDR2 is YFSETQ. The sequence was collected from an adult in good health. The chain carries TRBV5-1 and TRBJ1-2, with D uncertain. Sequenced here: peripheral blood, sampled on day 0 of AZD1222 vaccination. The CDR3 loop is CASSLLQFYGYTF. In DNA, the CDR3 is TGCGCCAGCAGCTTGTTACAGTTCTATGGCTACACCTTC.